This T cell receptor beta chain derives from a study of metastatic and nonmetastatic thyroid tumors. About the research overall: Malignant thyroid and benign thyroid patients provided blood and tumor or nodule tissue whose repertoires were compared.

Using MiXCR, TCRdb re-called clones from the PCR reads. The table includes some 20,000 clones, around 16% detected once. V lost 0 bases and J 0 bases, leaving 9 bases between the germline ends. The V gene's germline CDR1 is LGHDT and CDR2 YNNKEL (reference sequence). CDR3 length equals 15 residues. The entire patient cohort was treatment-naive prior to thyroid surgery. The sample consisted of blood. The receptor was isolated from a male donor with papillary thyroid cancer or a benign thyroid nodule (not recorded which). Some clones in this sample may be carry-over from other donors' samples. The chain couples TRBV3-1 to TRBJ2-7; D unclear. CDR3 sequence (DNA): TGTGCCAGCAGCCAAGATGTCCTGATCTCCTACGAGCAGTACTTC. Amino acids: CASSQDVLISYEQYF.